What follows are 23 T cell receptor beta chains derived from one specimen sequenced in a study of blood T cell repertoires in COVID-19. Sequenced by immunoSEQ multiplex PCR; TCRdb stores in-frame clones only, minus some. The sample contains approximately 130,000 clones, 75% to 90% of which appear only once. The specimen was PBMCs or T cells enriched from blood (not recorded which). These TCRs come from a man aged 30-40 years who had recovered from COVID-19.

The CDR3 DNA is TGTGCCACCAGCGCCTGGGGGGTAGCGGGAGTCAAAAACATTCAGTACTTC. Protein product: CATSAWGVAGVKNIQYF. This chain uses TRBV15 with TRBJ2-4; 9 nucleotides agree with TRBD2. J lost 3 bases, V lost 5 bases, and 11 bases had no gene match. Germline assignment: CDR1 LNHNV and CDR2 YYDKDF (reference sequence). The CDR3 sequence is 17 residues long.

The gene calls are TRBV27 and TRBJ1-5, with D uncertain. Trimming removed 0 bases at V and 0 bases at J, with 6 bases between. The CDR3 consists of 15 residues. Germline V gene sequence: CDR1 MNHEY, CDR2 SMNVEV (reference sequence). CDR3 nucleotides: TGTGCCAGCAGTTTATCAGCAGGTAGCAATCAGCCCCAGCATTTT. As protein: CASSLSAGSNQPQHF.

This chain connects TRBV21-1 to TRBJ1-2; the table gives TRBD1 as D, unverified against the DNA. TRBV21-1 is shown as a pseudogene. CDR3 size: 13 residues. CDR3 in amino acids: CASSPGQGSGYTF. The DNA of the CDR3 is TGTGCCAGCAGTCCCGGACAGGGGAGTGGCTACACCTTC.

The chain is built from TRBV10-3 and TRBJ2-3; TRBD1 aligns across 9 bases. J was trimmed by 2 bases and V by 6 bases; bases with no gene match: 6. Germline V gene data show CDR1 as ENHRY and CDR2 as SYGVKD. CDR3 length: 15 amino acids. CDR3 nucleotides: TGTGCCATCAGCCAACAGGGGGCGCCCACAGATACGCAGTATTTT. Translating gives CAISQQGAPTDTQYF.

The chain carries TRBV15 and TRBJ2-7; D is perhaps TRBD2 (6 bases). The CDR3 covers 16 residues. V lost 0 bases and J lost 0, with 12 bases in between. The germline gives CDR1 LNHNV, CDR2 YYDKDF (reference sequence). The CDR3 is CATSRDSGSGSYEQYF. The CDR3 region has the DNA TGTGCCACCAGCAGAGATTCCGGTAGCGGCTCCTACGAGCAGTACTTC.

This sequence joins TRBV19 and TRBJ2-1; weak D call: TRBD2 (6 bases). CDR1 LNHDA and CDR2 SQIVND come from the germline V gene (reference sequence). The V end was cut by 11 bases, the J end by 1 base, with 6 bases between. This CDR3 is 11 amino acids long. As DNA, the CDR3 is TGTGCCGCGGGATCCTACAATGAGCAGTTCTTC. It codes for CAAGSYNEQFF. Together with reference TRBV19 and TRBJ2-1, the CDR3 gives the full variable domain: DGGITQSPKYLFRKEGQNVTLSCEQNLNHDAMYWYRQDPGQGLRLIYYSQIVNDFQKGDIAEGYSVSREKKESFPLTVTSAQKNPTAFYLCAAGSYNEQFFGPGTRLTVL.

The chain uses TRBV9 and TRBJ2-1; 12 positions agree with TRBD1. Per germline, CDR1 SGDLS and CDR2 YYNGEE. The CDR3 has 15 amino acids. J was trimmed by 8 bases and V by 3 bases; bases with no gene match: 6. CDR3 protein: CASSAGQGAAYEQFF. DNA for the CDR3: TGTGCCAGCAGCGCGGGACAGGGGGCGGCCTATGAGCAGTTCTTC.

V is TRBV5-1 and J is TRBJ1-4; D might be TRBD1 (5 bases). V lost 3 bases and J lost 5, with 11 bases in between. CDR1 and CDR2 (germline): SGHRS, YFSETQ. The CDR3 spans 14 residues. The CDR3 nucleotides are TGCGCCAGCAGCTCGGGGACTGAAAATGAAAAACTGTTTTTT. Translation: CASSSGTENEKLFF.

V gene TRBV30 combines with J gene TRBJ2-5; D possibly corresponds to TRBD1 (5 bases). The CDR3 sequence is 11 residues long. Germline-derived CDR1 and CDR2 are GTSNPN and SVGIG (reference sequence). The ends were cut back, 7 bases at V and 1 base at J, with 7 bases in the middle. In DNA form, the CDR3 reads TGTGCCTTCAGGGTCCAAGAGACCCAGTACTTC. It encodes CAFRVQETQYF.

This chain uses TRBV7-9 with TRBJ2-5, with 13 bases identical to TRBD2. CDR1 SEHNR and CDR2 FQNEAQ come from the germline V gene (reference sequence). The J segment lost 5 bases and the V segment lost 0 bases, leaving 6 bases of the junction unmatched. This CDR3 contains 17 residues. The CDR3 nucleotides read TGTGCCAGCAGCTTAGCACTAGCGGGAGGGCTCGGGGAGACCCAGTACTTC. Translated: CASSLALAGGLGETQYF. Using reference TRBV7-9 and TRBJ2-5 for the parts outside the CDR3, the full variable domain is DTGVSQNPRHKITKRGQNVTFRCDPISEHNRLYWYRQTLGQGPEFLTYFQNEAQLEKSRLLSDRFSAERPKGSFSTLEIQRTEQGDSAMYLCASSLALAGGLGETQYFGPGTRLLVL.

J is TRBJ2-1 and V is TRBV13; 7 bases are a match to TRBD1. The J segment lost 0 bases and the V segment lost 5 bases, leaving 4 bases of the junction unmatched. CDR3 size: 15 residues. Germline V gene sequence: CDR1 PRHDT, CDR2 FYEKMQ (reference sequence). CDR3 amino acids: CASSGTANSYNEQFF. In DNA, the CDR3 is TGTGCCAGCAGCGGGACAGCAAACTCCTACAATGAGCAGTTCTTC. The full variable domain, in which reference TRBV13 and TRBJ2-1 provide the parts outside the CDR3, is AAGVIQSPRHLIKEKRETATLKCYPIPRHDTVYWYQQGPGQDPQFLISFYEKMQSDKGSIPDRFSAQQFSDYHSELNMSSLELGDSALYFCASSGTANSYNEQFFGPGTRLTVL.

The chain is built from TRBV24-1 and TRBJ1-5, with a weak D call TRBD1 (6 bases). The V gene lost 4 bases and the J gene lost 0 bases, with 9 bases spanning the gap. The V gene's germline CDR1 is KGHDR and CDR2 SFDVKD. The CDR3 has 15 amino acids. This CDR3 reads CATSDEGDSNQPQHF. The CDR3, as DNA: TGTGCCACCAGTGACGAGGGGGATAGCAATCAGCCCCAGCATTTT.

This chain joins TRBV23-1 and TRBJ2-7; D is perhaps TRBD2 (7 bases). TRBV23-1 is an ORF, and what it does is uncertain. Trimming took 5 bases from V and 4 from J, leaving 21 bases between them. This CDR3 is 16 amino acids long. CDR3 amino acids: CASSRRWWGGMYEQYV. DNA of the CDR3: TGCGCCAGCAGTAGAAGGTGGTGGGGGGGCATGTACGAGCAGTACGTC.

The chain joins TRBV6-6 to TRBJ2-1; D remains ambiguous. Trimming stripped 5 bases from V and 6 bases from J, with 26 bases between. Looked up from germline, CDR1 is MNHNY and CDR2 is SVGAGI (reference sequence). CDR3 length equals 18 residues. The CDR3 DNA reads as TGTGCCAGCAGTCCCCTCGGCGCAGAACTACCCACCCCCAATGAGCAGTTCTTC. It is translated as CASSPLGAELPTPNEQFF.

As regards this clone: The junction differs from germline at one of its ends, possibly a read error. The CDR3 sequence is CASSVAGARDTQYF. In DNA form, the CDR3 reads TGTGCCAGCAGCGTAGCGGGGGCACGAGATACGCAGTATTTT. The chain carries TRBV7-2 and TRBJ2-3; 9 bases agree with TRBD2. Germline CDR1 and CDR2: SGHTA and FQGNSA. CDR3 size: 14 residues. The full variable domain, its missing parts supplied by reference TRBV7-2 and TRBJ2-3, is GAGVSQSPSNKVTEKGKDVELRCDPISGHTALYWYRQSLGQGLEFLIYFQGNSAPDKSGLPSDRFSAERTGGSVSTLTIQRTQQEDSAVYLCASSVAGARDTQYFGPGTRLTVL.

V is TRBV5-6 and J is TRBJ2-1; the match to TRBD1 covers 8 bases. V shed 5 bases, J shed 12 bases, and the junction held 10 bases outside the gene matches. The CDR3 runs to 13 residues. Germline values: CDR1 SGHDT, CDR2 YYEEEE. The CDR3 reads CASSLVQGAGQFF. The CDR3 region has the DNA TGTGCCAGCAGTCTTGTTCAGGGGGCGGGGCAGTTCTTC.

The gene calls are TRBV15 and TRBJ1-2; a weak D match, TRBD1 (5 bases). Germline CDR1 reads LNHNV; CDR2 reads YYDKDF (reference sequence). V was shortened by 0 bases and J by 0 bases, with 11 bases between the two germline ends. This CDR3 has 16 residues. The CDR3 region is CATSRDLGQANYGYTF. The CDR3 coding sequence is TGTGCCACCAGCAGAGATCTAGGACAAGCTAACTATGGCTACACCTTC. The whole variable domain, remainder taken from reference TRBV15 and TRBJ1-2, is DAMVIQNPRYQVTQFGKPVTLSCSQTLNHNVMYWYQQKSSQAPKLLFHYYDKDFNNEADTPDNFQSRRPNTSFCFLDIRSPGLGDTAMYLCATSRDLGQANYGYTFGSGTRLTVV.

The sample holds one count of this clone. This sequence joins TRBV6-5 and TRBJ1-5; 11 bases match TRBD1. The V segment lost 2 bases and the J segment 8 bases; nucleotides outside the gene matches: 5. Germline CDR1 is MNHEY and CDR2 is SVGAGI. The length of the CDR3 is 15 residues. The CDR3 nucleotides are TGTGCCAGCAGTTACCATAGGGACAGGGGGGAGCCCCAGCATTTT. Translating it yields CASSYHRDRGEPQHF.

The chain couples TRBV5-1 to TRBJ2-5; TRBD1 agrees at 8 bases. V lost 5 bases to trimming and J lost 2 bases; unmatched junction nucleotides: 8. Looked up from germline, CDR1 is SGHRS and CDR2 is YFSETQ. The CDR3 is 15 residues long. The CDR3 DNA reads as TGCGCCAGCAGTATAGCGGACAGGGCGCAAGAGACCCAGTACTTC. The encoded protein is CASSIADRAQETQYF.

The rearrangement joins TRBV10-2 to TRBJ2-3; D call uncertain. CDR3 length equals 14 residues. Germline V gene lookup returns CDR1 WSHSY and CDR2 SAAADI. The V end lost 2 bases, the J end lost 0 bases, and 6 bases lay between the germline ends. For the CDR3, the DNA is TGCGCCAGCAGTGAGGCCGGGAGCACAGATACGCAGTATTTT. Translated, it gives CASSEAGSTDTQYF.

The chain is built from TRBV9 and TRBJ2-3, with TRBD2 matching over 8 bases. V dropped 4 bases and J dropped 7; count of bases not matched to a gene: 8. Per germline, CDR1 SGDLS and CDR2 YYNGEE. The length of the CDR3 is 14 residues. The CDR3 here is CASSPPGGIYTQYF. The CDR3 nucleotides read TGTGCCAGCAGCCCTCCGGGGGGGATCTATACGCAGTATTTT.

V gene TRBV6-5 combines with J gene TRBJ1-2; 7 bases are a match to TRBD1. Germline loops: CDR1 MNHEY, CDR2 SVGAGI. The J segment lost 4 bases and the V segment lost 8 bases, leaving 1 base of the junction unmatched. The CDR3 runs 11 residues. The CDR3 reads CASRTGYGYTF. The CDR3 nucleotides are TGTGCCAGCCGGACAGGCTATGGCTACACCTTC.

The CDR3 nucleotides are TGTGCCAGCAGCGAGGGACTAGAAAACATTCAGTACTTC. Translation gives CASSEGLENIQYF. V gene TRBV7-9 combines with J gene TRBJ2-4, with TRBD2 identical over 8 bases. Germline CDR1 reads SEHNR; CDR2 reads FQNEAQ (reference sequence). J lost 5 bases, V lost 5 bases, and 2 bases had no gene match. The CDR3 consists of 13 residues. Full variable domain (missing parts from reference TRBV7-9 and TRBJ2-4): DTGVSQNPRHKITKRGQNVTFRCDPISEHNRLYWYRQTLGQGPEFLTYFQNEAQLEKSRLLSDRFSAERPKGSFSTLEIQRTEQGDSAMYLCASSEGLENIQYFGAGTRLSVL.